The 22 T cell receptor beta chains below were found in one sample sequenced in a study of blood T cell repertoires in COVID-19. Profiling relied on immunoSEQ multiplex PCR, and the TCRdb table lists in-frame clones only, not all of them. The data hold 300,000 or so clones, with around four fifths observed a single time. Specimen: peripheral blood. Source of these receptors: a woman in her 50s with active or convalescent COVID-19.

The CDR3 bases are TGTGCCAGCAGACACAGGTTGGCTCAGCCCCAGCATTTT. This translates into CASRHRLAQPQHF. The chain is built from TRBV6-5 and TRBJ1-5, with D possibly TRBD1 on 5 matching bases. V was pared by 6 bases and J by 6 bases, with 12 bases between. Per germline, CDR1 MNHEY and CDR2 SVGAGI. The CDR3 is 13 residues long.

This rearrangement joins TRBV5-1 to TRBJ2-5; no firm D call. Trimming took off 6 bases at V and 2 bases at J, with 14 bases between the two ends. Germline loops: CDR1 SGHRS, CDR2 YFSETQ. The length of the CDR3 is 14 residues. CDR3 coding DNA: TGCGCCAGCACCTCGACGGGTAGGCAAGAGACCCAGTACTTC. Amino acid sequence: CASTSTGRQETQYF.

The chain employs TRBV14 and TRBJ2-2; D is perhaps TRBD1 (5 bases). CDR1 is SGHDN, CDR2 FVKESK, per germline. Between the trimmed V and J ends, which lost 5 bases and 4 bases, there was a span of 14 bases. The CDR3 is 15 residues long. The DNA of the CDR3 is TGTGCCAGCAGCGAAAGAACCAGGGCCACCGGGGAGCTGTTTTTT. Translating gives CASSERTRATGELFF.

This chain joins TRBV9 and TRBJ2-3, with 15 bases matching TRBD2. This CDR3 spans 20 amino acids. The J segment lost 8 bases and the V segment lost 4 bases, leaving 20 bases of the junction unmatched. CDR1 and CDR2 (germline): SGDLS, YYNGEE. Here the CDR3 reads CASSPQPDTGLAGGLATQYF. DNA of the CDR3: TGTGCCAGCAGCCCTCAGCCCGATACGGGACTAGCGGGAGGATTAGCTACGCAGTATTTT.

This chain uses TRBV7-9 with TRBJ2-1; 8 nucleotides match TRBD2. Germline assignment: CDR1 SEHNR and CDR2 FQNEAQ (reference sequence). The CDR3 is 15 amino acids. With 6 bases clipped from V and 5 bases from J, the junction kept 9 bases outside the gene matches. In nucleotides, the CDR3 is TGTGCCAGCAGTCGTCGGGAGGGCATTAACAATGAGCAGTTCTTC. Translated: CASSRREGINNEQFF.

The CDR3 coding sequence is TGCGCCAGCCCACGGGGCCGACGTCGGACAGGGAGCTCTGGGGCCAACGTCCTGACTTTC. Translated: CASPRGRRRTGSSGANVLTF. The gene calls are TRBV23-1 and TRBJ2-6; 8 bases align to TRBD1. TRBV23-1 is sorted into the ORF group, with uncertain function. V lost 8 bases to trimming and J lost 0 bases; unmatched junction nucleotides: 18. The CDR3 runs to 20 residues.

The CDR3: CASSIGIAGVQEQFF. The CDR3 DNA follows: TGTGCCAGTAGTATAGGGATAGCGGGAGTTCAGGAGCAGTTCTTC. The gene calls are TRBV19 and TRBJ2-1; 9 nucleotides agree with TRBD2. The V gene end was trimmed by 1 base and the J gene end by 10 bases; junction bases not matched to a gene: 8. Per the germline V gene, CDR1 is LNHDA and CDR2 is SQIVND (reference sequence). This CDR3 region has 15 residues.

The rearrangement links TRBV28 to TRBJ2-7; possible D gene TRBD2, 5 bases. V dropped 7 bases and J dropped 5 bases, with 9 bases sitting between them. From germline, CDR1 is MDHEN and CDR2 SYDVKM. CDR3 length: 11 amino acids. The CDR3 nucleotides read TGTGCCAGCACGGGGTACCACGAGCAGTACTTC. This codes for CASTGYHEQYF.

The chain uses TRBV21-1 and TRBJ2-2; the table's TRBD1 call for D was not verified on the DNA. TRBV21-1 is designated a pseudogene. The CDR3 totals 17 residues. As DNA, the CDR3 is TGTGCCAGCAGCAAACCCCCGGACAGCCGAGGGACCGGGGAGCTGTTTTTT. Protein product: CASSKPPDSRGTGELFF.

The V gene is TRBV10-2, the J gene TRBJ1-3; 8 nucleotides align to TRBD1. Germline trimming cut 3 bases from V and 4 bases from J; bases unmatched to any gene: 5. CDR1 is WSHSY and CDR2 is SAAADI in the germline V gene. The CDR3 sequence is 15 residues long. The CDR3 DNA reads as TGCGCCAGCAGTGAAGGGACAGGTACCGGAAACACCATATATTTT. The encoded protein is CASSEGTGTGNTIYF.

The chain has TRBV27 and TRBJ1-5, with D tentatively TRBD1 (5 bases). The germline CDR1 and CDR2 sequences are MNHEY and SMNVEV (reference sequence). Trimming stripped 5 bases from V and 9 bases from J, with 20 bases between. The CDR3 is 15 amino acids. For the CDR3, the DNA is TGTGCCAGCAGTCCCCAGGGTCTAGGGCGTTGGCCCCAGCATTTT. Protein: CASSPQGLGRWPQHF.

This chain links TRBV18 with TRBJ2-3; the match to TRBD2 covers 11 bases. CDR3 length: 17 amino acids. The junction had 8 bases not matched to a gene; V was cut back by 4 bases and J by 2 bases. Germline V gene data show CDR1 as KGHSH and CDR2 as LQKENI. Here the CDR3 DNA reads TGTGCCAGCTCACTGGGGCCTAGCGGGAGGTTCACAGATACGCAGTATTTT. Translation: CASSLGPSGRFTDTQYF.

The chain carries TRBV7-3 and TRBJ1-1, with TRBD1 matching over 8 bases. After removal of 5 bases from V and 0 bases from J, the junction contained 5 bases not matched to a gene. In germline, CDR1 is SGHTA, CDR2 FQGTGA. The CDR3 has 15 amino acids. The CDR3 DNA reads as TGTGCCAGCAGCCAGGACAGGGCCGTGAACACTGAAGCTTTCTTT. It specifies CASSQDRAVNTEAFF.

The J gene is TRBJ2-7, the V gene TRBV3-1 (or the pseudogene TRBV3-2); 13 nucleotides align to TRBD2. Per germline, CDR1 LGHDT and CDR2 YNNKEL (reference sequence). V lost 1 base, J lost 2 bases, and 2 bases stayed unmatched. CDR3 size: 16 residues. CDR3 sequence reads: CASSQVGLAGAYEQYF. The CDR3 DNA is TGTGCCAGCAGCCAAGTCGGACTAGCGGGAGCCTACGAGCAGTACTTC.

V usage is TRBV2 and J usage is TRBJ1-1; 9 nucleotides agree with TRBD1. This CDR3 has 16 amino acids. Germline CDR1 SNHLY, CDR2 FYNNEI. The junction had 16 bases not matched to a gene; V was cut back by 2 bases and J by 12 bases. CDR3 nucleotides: TGTGCCAGCAGTGAATCCCGGACAGGGGCTATAACCCGACCTTTCTTT. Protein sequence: CASSESRTGAITRPFF.

The CDR3 coding sequence is TGTGCCAGCAAGCTCTATGCAACTAATGAAAAACTGTTTTTT. Translation gives CASKLYATNEKLFF. V gene TRBV6-5 combines with J gene TRBJ1-4; D not certain. CDR3 size: 14 residues. Between the trimmed V and J ends, which lost 7 bases and 0 bases, there was a span of 9 bases. Germline loops: CDR1 MNHEY, CDR2 SVGAGI.

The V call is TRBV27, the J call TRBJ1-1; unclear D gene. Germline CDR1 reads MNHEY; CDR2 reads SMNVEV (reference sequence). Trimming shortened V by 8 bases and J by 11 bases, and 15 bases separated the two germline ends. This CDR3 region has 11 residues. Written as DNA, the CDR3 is TGTGCCAGCGGGCCCCAGGTTGGGGCTTTCTTT. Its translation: CASGPQVGAFF.

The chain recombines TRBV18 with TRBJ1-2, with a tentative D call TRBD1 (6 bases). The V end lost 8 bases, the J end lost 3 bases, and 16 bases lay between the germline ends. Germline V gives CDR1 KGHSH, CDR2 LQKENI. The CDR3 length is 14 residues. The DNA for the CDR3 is TGTGCCAGCGCAACAGGGTTTACGGACTATGGCTACACCTTC. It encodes CASATGFTDYGYTF.

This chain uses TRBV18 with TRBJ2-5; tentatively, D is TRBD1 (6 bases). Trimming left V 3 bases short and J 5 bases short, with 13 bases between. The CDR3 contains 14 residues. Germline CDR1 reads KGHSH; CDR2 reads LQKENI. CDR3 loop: CASSPLQGGETQYF. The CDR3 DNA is TGTGCCAGCTCACCGTTACAGGGCGGTGAGACCCAGTACTTC.

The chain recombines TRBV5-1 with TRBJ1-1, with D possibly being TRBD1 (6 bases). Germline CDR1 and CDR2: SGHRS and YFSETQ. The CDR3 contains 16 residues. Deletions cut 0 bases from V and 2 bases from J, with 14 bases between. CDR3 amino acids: CASSLEVNRDNTEAFF. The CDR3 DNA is TGCGCCAGCAGCTTGGAGGTCAACAGGGATAACACTGAAGCTTTCTTT. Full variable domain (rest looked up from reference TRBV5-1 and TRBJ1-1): KAGVTQTPRYLIKTRGQQVTLSCSPISGHRSVSWYQQTPGQGLQFLFEYFSETQRNKGNFPGRFSGRQFSNSRSEMNVSTLELGDSALYLCASSLEVNRDNTEAFFGQGTRLTVV.

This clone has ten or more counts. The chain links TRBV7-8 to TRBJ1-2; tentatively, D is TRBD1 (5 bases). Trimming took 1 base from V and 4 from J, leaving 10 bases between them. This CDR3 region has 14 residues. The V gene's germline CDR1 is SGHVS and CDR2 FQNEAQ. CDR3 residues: CASSLEAGIYGYTF. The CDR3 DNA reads TGTGCCAGCAGCTTAGAGGCAGGGATCTATGGCTACACCTTC.

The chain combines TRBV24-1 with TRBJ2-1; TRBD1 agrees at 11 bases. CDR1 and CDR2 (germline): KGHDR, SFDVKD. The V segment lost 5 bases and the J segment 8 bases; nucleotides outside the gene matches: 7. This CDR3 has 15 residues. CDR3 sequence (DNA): TGTGCCACCAGTGGGGGGGCGGGACAGGGGGATGAGCAGTTCTTC. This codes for CATSGGAGQGDEQFF.